This T cell receptor beta chain originates from a study of blood T cell repertoires in COVID-19. Study overall: Acute and convalescent COVID-19 specimens originated in the United States, Italy and Spain. T cells, B-cell-depleted T cells, or PBMCs provided the cDNA or gDNA that served as material.

Study processing details: Estimates of nucleated cell counts were drawn from the amplification of reference gene primers. Only in-frame clones appear in the TCRdb table, and some are missing; sequencing was by immunoSEQ multiplex PCR. For V, J and clone size, that table is used; D and trimming come from the DNA. The table has roughly 150,000 clones, 87% seen once; the top ten hold 5%. The CDR3 contains 14 residues. CDR1 ENHRY and CDR2 SYGVKD come from the germline V gene. Trimming cost V 6 bases and J 7 bases, with 13 bases left between them. The sequence was obtained from a human donor in a cohort sampled during active COVID-19. The sequenced sample was peripheral blood. The chain joins TRBV10-3 to TRBJ1-6; D may be TRBD1 (5 bases). CDR3 residues: CAIRATAGNSPLHF. Written as DNA, the CDR3 is TGTGCCATCAGGGCGACAGCCGGGAATTCACCCCTCCACTTT.